Following are 20 T cell receptor beta chains from one sample sequenced in a study of OX40 agonist ivuxolimab in advanced cancers. Data came from immunoSEQ multiplex PCR; TCRdb stores just in-frame clones and leaves some out. In the table there are about 83,000 clones, less than 85% of which are singletons. This sample comprised CD4+ or CD8+ T cells sorted from blood, obtained in a trial of the OX40 agonist ivuxolimab. The origin of the receptors is an adult with an advanced solid tumor such as melanoma, head and neck, liver or kidney cancer.

The chain is built from TRBV7-2 and TRBJ2-1; TRBD2 is a possible D gene (6 bases). Per the germline V gene, CDR1 is SGHTA and CDR2 is FQGNSA. Deletions cut 4 bases from V and 6 bases from J, with 19 bases between. The CDR3 is made up of 16 amino acids. CDR3 loop: CASSWNPAGPRNEQFF. The CDR3 DNA is TGTGCCAGCAGCTGGAACCCCGCGGGACCTCGCAATGAGCAGTTCTTC.

J is TRBJ1-1 and V is TRBV10-3; D gene unclear. V was trimmed by 9 bases and J by 8 bases, leaving 16 bases between them. Germline V gives CDR1 ENHRY, CDR2 SYGVKD. The CDR3 has 12 amino acids. CDR3 loop: CAMGETTGEAFF. CDR3 bases: TGTGCCATGGGAGAAACGACCGGAGAAGCTTTCTTT.

This chain uses TRBV30 with TRBJ1-1; the D gene is possibly TRBD1 (6 bases). CDR1 is GTSNPN, CDR2 SVGIG, per germline (reference sequence). The V end was cut by 0 bases, the J end by 7 bases, with 15 bases between. This CDR3 is built from 14 residues. In nucleotides, the CDR3 is TGTGCCTGGAGTGTATGGGGGGCAAGCTTTGAAGCTTTCTTT. This encodes CAWSVWGASFEAFF.

The chain recombines TRBV7-9 with TRBJ2-3, with D possibly matching TRBD2 (5 bases). Germline-derived CDR1 and CDR2 are SEHNR and FQNEAQ (reference sequence). The CDR3 spans 14 residues. V was shortened by 5 bases and J by 1 base, with 10 bases between the two germline ends. The CDR3 region is CASSPVGGTDTQYF. The CDR3 coding sequence is TGTGCCAGCAGCCCAGTCGGGGGCACAGATACGCAGTATTTT.

This chain connects TRBV6-6 to TRBJ1-4, with D tentatively TRBD1 (6 bases). CDR3 length: 16 residues. V lost 7 bases and J 3 bases, leaving 18 bases between the germline ends. Germline V gene lookup returns CDR1 MNHNY and CDR2 SVGAGI (reference sequence). The CDR3 coding sequence is TGTGCCAGCACACGGACAGTTAACCCTTCTAATGAAAAACTGTTTTTT. Its protein product is CASTRTVNPSNEKLFF.

This rearrangement joins TRBV28 to TRBJ1-2; weak D call: TRBD1 (5 bases). With 6 bases removed from V and 2 bases from J, the gap between germline ends came to 13 bases. Per germline, CDR1 MDHEN and CDR2 SYDVKM. The CDR3 length is 14 residues. The CDR3: CASSPTGANYGYTF. The CDR3 nucleotides read TGTGCCAGCAGCCCCACCGGGGCCAACTATGGCTACACCTTC.

V gene TRBV7-2 combines with J gene TRBJ2-7, with TRBD2 matching 8 bases. The CDR3 runs to 14 residues. V lost 8 bases to trimming and J lost 0 bases; unmatched junction nucleotides: 6. Germline CDR1 and CDR2: SGHTA and FQGNSA. This CDR3 reads CASSRGGSSYEQYF. The CDR3 bases are TGTGCCAGCTCCCGCGGGGGGAGCTCCTACGAGCAGTACTTC.

The J gene is TRBJ1-5, the V gene TRBV19; TRBD1 agrees at 7 bases. CDR3 length equals 15 residues. Germline values: CDR1 LNHDA, CDR2 SQIVND (reference sequence). The V and J ends lost 6 bases and 6 bases, in that order; junction bases with no gene match: 11. The CDR3 DNA reads TGTGCCAGTAGGACGCAGGGGGAAGTTGGTCAGCCCCAGCATTTT. It encodes CASRTQGEVGQPQHF.

V gene TRBV25-1 combines with J gene TRBJ2-5; D is unresolved. CDR3 size: 14 residues. Germline CDR1 is MGHDK and CDR2 is SYGVNS. Trimming took off 2 bases at V and 2 bases at J, with 9 bases between the two ends. Written as DNA, the CDR3 is TGTGCCAGCAGTGAAATGGGCAGACAAGAGACCCAGTACTTC. The encoded protein is CASSEMGRQETQYF. The full variable domain, with the rest looked up from reference TRBV25-1 and TRBJ2-5, is EADIYQTPRYLVIGTGKKITLECSQTMGHDKMYWYQQDPGMELHLIHYSYGVNSTEKGDLSSESTVSRIRTEHFPLTLESARPSHTSQYLCASSEMGRQETQYFGPGTRLLVL.

The chain links TRBV11-2 to TRBJ1-5; D remains ambiguous. This CDR3 is 13 amino acids long. V was cut by 5 bases and J by 5 bases, with 10 bases left in between. Germline loops: CDR1 SGHAT, CDR2 FQNNGV. CDR3 protein: CASSTRRDQPQHF. Here the CDR3 DNA reads TGTGCCAGCAGCACCCGACGGGATCAGCCCCAGCATTTT.

The chain is built from TRBV14 and TRBJ1-2, with TRBD1 identical over 8 bases. The CDR3 is 16 residues long. Looked up from germline, CDR1 is SGHDN and CDR2 is FVKESK. Losses at the gene ends were 0 bases for V and 8 bases for J; bases not matched to a gene: 11. The DNA for the CDR3 is TGTGCCAGCAGCCAAGATAAGGCAGGGGGCCGCCACGGCTACACCTTC. Its protein product is CASSQDKAGGRHGYTF.

This clone came up once. In DNA form, the CDR3 reads TGCAGCGTGGGACGGACTAGCGGGATCCACGAGCAGTACTTC. The encoded protein is CSVGRTSGIHEQYF. The chain couples TRBV29-1 to TRBJ2-7; 12 nucleotides agree with TRBD2. CDR1 is SQVTM and CDR2 is ANQGSEA in the germline V gene. With V trimmed by 6 bases and J by 5 bases, 8 bases remained unmatched. This CDR3 has 14 amino acids.

This rearrangement joins TRBV7-3 to TRBJ2-5; 7 nucleotides match TRBD2. CDR1 and CDR2 from the germline V gene are SGHTA and FQGTGA. Unmatched junction bases numbered 5, after V lost 5 bases and J lost 5 bases. The CDR3 contains 13 residues. The CDR3 loop is CASSPGGGETQYF. DNA of the CDR3: TGTGCCAGCAGCCCCGGCGGGGGTGAGACCCAGTACTTC.

V and J are TRBV5-1 and TRBJ1-4, with a weak D call TRBD1 (5 bases). CDR1 SGHRS and CDR2 YFSETQ come from the germline V gene. The CDR3 covers 15 residues. Trimming pared 1 base from V and 4 bases from J, leaving 11 bases between. CDR3 nucleotide sequence: TGCGCCAGCAGCTTGTCAGGGCTTTTTAATGAAAAACTGTTTTTT. Translated, it gives CASSLSGLFNEKLFF. Full variable domain (remainder filled in from reference TRBV5-1 and TRBJ1-4): KAGVTQTPRYLIKTRGQQVTLSCSPISGHRSVSWYQQTPGQGLQFLFEYFSETQRNKGNFPGRFSGRQFSNSRSEMNVSTLELGDSALYLCASSLSGLFNEKLFFGSGTQLSVL.

The gene calls are TRBV7-8 and TRBJ2-7; 9 bases are shared with TRBD1. Germline V gene data show CDR1 as SGHVS and CDR2 as FQNEAQ. This CDR3 comprises 15 residues. With 5 bases clipped from V and 2 bases from J, the junction kept 7 bases outside the gene matches. This CDR3 is CASSTTGGKTYEQYF. As DNA, the CDR3 is TGTGCCAGCAGCACGACAGGGGGAAAGACCTACGAGCAGTACTTC. Together with reference TRBV7-8 and TRBJ2-7, the CDR3 gives the full variable domain: GAGVSQSPRYKVAKRGQDVALRCDPISGHVSLFWYQQALGQGPEFLTYFQNEAQLDKSGLPSDRFFAERPEGSVSTLKIQRTQQEDSAVYLCASSTTGGKTYEQYFGPGTRLTVT.

This clone was seen once. V usage is TRBV11-2 and J usage is TRBJ1-1; no definite D call. The V end was cut by 5 bases, the J end by 0 bases, with 10 bases between. The CDR3 contains 14 residues. Germline assignment: CDR1 SGHAT and CDR2 FQNNGV. The CDR3 nucleotides read TGTGCCAGCAGCCCGCGGAGGATGAACACTGAAGCTTTCTTT. Its protein product is CASSPRRMNTEAFF.

The sample holds a few counts of this clone. V and J are TRBV6-1 and TRBJ1-5; D uncertain. Germline values: CDR1 MNHNS, CDR2 SASEGT. The CDR3 has 13 amino acids. Between the trimmed V and J ends, which lost 8 bases and 6 bases, there was a span of 14 bases. CDR3 in amino acids: CASLWEGSQPQHF. For the CDR3, the DNA is TGTGCCAGCTTATGGGAAGGGAGTCAGCCCCAGCATTTT.

This chain links TRBV6-5 with TRBJ2-3, with D possibly matching TRBD2 (5 bases). V was clipped by 2 bases and J by 6 bases, with 9 bases between them. Germline CDR1 reads MNHEY; CDR2 reads SVGAGI. This CDR3 has 13 amino acids. For the CDR3, the DNA is TGTGCCAGCAGTTACAAGGGCGGGGATACGCAGTATTTT. It is translated as CASSYKGGDTQYF.

The chain carries TRBV29-1 and TRBJ2-2; D remains unclear. V was shortened by 6 bases and J by 3 bases, with 8 bases between the two germline ends. Looked up from germline, CDR1 is SQVTM and CDR2 is ANQGSEA. CDR3 size: 12 residues. The CDR3 region has the DNA TGCAGCGTCTCCCAGCACACCGGGGAGCTGTTTTTT. It specifies CSVSQHTGELFF.

This chain uses TRBV6-1 with TRBJ2-2, with D uncertain. Germline CDR1 is MNHNS and CDR2 is SASEGT. CDR3 length equals 16 residues. The V end was cut by 1 base, the J end by 6 bases, with 15 bases between. For the CDR3, the DNA is TGTGCCAGCAGTGAAGTACCCGCAATAGCTGCCGGGGAGCTGTTTTTT. Its translation is CASSEVPAIAAGELFF.